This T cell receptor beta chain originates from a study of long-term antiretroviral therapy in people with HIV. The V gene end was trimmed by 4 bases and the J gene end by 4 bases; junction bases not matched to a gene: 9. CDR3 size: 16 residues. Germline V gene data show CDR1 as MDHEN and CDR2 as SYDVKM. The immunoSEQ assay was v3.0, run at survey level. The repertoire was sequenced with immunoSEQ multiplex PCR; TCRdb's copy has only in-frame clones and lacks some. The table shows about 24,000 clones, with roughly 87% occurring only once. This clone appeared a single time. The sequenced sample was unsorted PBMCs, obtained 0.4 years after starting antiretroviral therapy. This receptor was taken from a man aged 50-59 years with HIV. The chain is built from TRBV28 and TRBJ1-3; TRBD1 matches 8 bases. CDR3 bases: TGTGCCAGCAGTTCCTCCCTTCAGGGGGCCGGAAACACCATATATTTT. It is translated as CASSSSLQGAGNTIYF.